This T cell receptor beta chain was identified during a study of human T cells and chemical hapten exposure. About the research overall: DPC at 0.01% went onto the upper back in patch tests, read at 6 days. Study-wide findings and caveats: Counts of TCRs above 1 in 1000 frequency stayed unchanged with DPC sensitization.

TCRdb reprocessed the RACE reads with MiXCR, giving one entry per CDR3 protein. Here the sample spans about 68,000 distinct CDR3 sequences, approximately 11% being singletons. The time point here: pre-sensitization, week 0. The treatment denotes: therapeutic diphenylcyclopropenone sensitization with weekly scalp DPC. The V gene end was trimmed by 5 bases and the J gene end by 0 bases; junction bases not matched to a gene: 3. CDR1 DFQATT and CDR2 SNEGSKA come from the germline V gene (reference sequence). CDR3 length: 14 residues. Comment on this clonotype: What it binds is not known.

Sequenced material: whole blood, taken in connection with sensitization to the hapten diphenylcyclopropenone (DPC). This clonotype was obtained from a woman in her fifties or sixties with alopecia areata. Some clones in this sample may be carry-over from other donors' samples. V usage is TRBV20-1 and J usage is TRBJ2-3, with 9 bases fitting TRBD1. The chain's CDR3 is CSARGTGSTDTQYF. The CDR3 nucleotides are TGCAGTGCTCGCGGGACAGGGAGCACAGATACGCAGTATTTT.